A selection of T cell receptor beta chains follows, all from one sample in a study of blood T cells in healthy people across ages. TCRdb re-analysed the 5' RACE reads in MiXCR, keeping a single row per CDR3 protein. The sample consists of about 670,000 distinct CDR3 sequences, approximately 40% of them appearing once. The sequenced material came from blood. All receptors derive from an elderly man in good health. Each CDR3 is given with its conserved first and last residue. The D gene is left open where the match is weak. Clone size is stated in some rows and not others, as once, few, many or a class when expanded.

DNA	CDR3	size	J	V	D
TGTGCCAGTAGTATAAGTCCAGGGGGCTCCTACGAGCAGTACTTC	CASSISPGGSYEQYF	few	TRBJ2-7	TRBV19	TRBD1
TGCGCCAGCAGCCCTGACGGGGTCGGGTACTATGGCTACACCTTC	CASSPDGVGYYGYTF	NA	TRBJ1-2	TRBV5-1	NA
TGTGCCAGTAGTATAGGCCGCCAAGAGTACAATGAGCAGTTCTTC	CASSIGRQEYNEQFF	once	TRBJ2-1	TRBV19	NA
TGTGCCAGCAGAGCCCGACAGAGCTCCTACGAGCAGTACTTC	CASRARQSSYEQYF	NA	TRBJ2-7	TRBV28	NA
TGTGCCAGCTCACCCGACAGGGGGCGTCGCGGTACCCAGTACTTC	CASSPDRGRRGTQYF	NA	TRBJ2-7	TRBV18	TRBD1
TGCAGTGCTAGAGCCCCCGGGGGCGGAAACAATGAGCAGTTCTTC	CSARAPGGGNNEQFF	many	TRBJ2-1	TRBV20-1	NA
TGCAGTGCTAGAGATCCAGGCGGGCCCTACGAGCAGTACTTC	CSARDPGGPYEQYF	NA	TRBJ2-7	TRBV20-1	NA
TGTGCCAGCAGCAATGGACAGATATTCTACGAGCAGTACTTC	CASSNGQIFYEQYF	NA	TRBJ2-7	TRBV7-2	NA
TGTGCCAGCAGCTTTAGACAGAGCACAGATACGCAGTATTTT	CASSFRQSTDTQYF	NA	TRBJ2-3	TRBV7-2	NA
TGTACCAGCAGTTGGGACAACTTGAACACTGAAGCTTTCTTT	CTSSWDNLNTEAFF	NA	TRBJ1-1	TRBV6-5	NA
TGCGCCAGTACCCCCCAGAGGGGGGATGGCTACACCTTC	CASTPQRGDGYTF	NA	TRBJ1-2	TRBV4-3	NA
TGTGCCAGCAGTTACTCTAGGACAGACTACAATGAGCAGTTCTTC	CASSYSRTDYNEQFF	NA	TRBJ2-1	TRBV6-2/TRBV6-3	NA
TGCGCCAGCAGCCAAGAAGCGGGGGGAGTATCGTATGGCTACACCTTC	CASSQEAGGVSYGYTF	NA	TRBJ1-2	TRBV4-1	NA
TGCAGTGCTAAGGGGTACACTGGAACCTACGAGCAGTACTTC	CSAKGYTGTYEQYF	few	TRBJ2-7	TRBV20-1	NA
TGTGCCAGCACCTACCGCCAGGCACGTAATTCACCCCTCCACTTT	CASTYRQARNSPLHF	NA	TRBJ1-6	TRBV27	NA
TGCGCCAGCTCACCCTCCTACACAGGGGGGGGTTACAATGAGCAGTTCTTC	CASSPSYTGGGYNEQFF	once	TRBJ2-1	TRBV18	NA
TGTGCCAGCAGTACGGGACCGCAAGAGACCCAGTACTTC	CASSTGPQETQYF	few	TRBJ2-5	TRBV7-2	NA
TGTGCCTGGAGTCCGGGACTACAAGAGACCCAGTACTTC	CAWSPGLQETQYF	NA	TRBJ2-5	TRBV30	TRBD2
TGCGCCAGCAGCCAAGATCGGATCCCCCAAGAGACCCAGTACTTC	CASSQDRIPQETQYF	NA	TRBJ2-5	TRBV4-1	NA
TGTGCCAGCAGCTCCGTGCAGACCCAGTACTTC	CASSSVQTQYF	few	TRBJ2-5	TRBV11-2	NA
TGTGCCAGCAGTTACGTAGGGCTTGATACGCAGTATTTT	CASSYVGLDTQYF	NA	TRBJ2-3	TRBV6-2/TRBV6-3	NA
TGTGTCAGCGAGGATGGGACGGGTCTGTATGGCTACACCTTC	CVSEDGTGLYGYTF	NA	TRBJ1-2	TRBV6-1	NA
TGCAGTGCTCCCTCAGGGACAGGGTTCACGTTCTTC	CSAPSGTGFTFF	NA	TRBJ2-1	TRBV20-1	TRBD1
TGTGCCAGCAATAATAATTCACCCCTCCACTTT	CASNNNSPLHF	few	TRBJ1-6	TRBV6-6	NA
TGTGCCAGCAGCCAAAGACCCCGCTCCTACAATGAGCAGTTCTTC	CASSQRPRSYNEQFF	NA	TRBJ2-1	TRBV7-3	NA
TGTGCCAGCAGTGCGGGGAGATACAATGAGCAGTTCTTC	CASSAGRYNEQFF	few	TRBJ2-1	TRBV6-2/TRBV6-3	NA
TGTGCCAGCAGTGAACGAGGCAGCCTCTCCTACGAGCAGTACTTC	CASSERGSLSYEQYF	NA	TRBJ2-7	TRBV6-1	NA
TGTGCCACCAGTGAAGGAAAACGACAGGCAGATACGCAGTATTTT	CATSEGKRQADTQYF	NA	TRBJ2-3	TRBV24-1	NA
TGTGCCAGCAGTCTCCTAAGGTCCAATGAGCAGTACTTC	CASSLLRSNEQYF	NA	TRBJ2-7	TRBV6-1	NA
TGCAGTGCTCTTCTGGACAGGGAAGAAGAGACCCAGTACTTC	CSALLDREEETQYF	NA	TRBJ2-5	TRBV20-1	TRBD1
TGTGCCAGCAGCGTACACGGGGGGGCCGCCAATGAGCAGTACTTC	CASSVHGGAANEQYF	NA	TRBJ2-7	TRBV9	TRBD2
TGTGCCAGCAGCTTTAGTAGGCAAGCGACCCAGTACTTC	CASSFSRQATQYF	NA	TRBJ2-5	TRBV7-2	NA
TGTGCCAGCCTTGACAGGGATAGCAATCAGCCCCAGCATTTT	CASLDRDSNQPQHF	NA	TRBJ1-5	TRBV6-2/TRBV6-3	TRBD1
TGCAGCGTTGCCGGGATCGGGAACACTGAAGCTTTCTTT	CSVAGIGNTEAFF	NA	TRBJ1-1	TRBV29-1	NA
TGCGCCAGCAGCTTGGATTTCTCGGGTGGGGAGACCCAGTACTTC	CASSLDFSGGETQYF	many	TRBJ2-5	TRBV5-1	NA
TGCAGTGCTAGACAGGCGGGAGTCGGTGAGCAGTACTTC	CSARQAGVGEQYF	NA	TRBJ2-7	TRBV20-1	TRBD2
TGTGCCAGCAGCGCAGACCAATTAATACTGACCCAGTACTTC	CASSADQLILTQYF	NA	TRBJ2-5	TRBV7-2	NA
TGCGCCAGCACCGCCGGGCTAGCTTCCTACGAGCAGTACTTC	CASTAGLASYEQYF	few	TRBJ2-7	TRBV10-2	NA
TGTGCCAGCAGTGTTGGGGGCACGATCAATCAGCCCCAGCATTTT	CASSVGGTINQPQHF	NA	TRBJ1-5	TRBV6-1	NA
TGCAGTGCGGCGACAGAAGAGACCCAGTACTTC	CSAATEETQYF	NA	TRBJ2-5	TRBV20-1	NA